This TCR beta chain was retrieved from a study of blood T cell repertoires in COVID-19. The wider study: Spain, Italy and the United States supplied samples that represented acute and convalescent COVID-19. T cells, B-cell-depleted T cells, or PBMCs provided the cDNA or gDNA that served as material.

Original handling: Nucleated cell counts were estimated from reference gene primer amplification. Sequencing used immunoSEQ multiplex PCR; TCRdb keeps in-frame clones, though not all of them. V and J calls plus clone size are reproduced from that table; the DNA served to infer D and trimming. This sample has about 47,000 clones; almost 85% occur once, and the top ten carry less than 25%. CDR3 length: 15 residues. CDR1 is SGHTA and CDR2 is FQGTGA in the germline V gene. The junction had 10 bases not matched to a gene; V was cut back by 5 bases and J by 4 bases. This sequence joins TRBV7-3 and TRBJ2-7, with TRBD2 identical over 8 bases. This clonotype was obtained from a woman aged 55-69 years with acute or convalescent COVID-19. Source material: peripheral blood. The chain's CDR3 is CASSLSGGANYEQYF. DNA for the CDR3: TGTGCCAGCAGCCTAAGCGGGGGAGCTAATTACGAGCAGTACTTC.